A single sample gave rise to the 13 T cell receptor beta chains below, sequenced in a study of T cells in Graves' hyperthyroidism and ophthalmopathy. From RNA transcripts, TCR beta CDR3 regions were amplified. HTBI primers were the set used in a first-round RT-PCR of the TCR CDR3. TCRdb re-analysed the multiplex PCR reads in MiXCR, keeping a single row per CDR3 protein. Here the sample spans hundreds of thousands of distinct CDR3 sequences, less than 15% being singletons. Sequenced material: blood. The origin of the receptors is a young woman with Graves' hyperthyroidism.

This rearrangement joins TRBV19 to TRBJ1-5; possibly TRBD1 for D (5 bases). The V gene's germline CDR1 is LNHDA and CDR2 SQIVND (reference sequence). Trimming cost V 6 bases and J 6 bases, with 21 bases left between them. This CDR3 contains 16 residues. CDR3 sequence: CASSKEGGRGGQPQHF. CDR3 bases: TGTGCCAGTAGCAAAGAGGGCGGAAGGGGCGGTCAGCCCCAGCATTTT.

In this sample, this clonotype turned up many times. The chain is built from TRBV27 and TRBJ2-1; 15 bases align to TRBD2. CDR1 is MNHEY, CDR2 SMNVEV, per germline (reference sequence). The junction had 20 bases not matched to a gene; V was cut back by 10 bases and J by 7 bases. The CDR3 length is 19 residues. CDR3 region: CATTPRRTSGRESVNEQFF. In DNA, the CDR3 is TGTGCCACCACACCCCGACGGACTAGCGGGAGGGAGTCGGTGAATGAGCAGTTCTTC.

Ten or more counts support this clonotype. This chain joins TRBV4-2 and TRBJ2-3; a possible D gene is TRBD2 (6 bases). V lost 0 bases to trimming and J lost 5 bases, with 15 bases between them. Germline-derived CDR1 and CDR2 are LGHNA and YNFKEQ. CDR3 length equals 16 residues. CDR3 DNA: TGTGCCAGCAGCCAAGAAGCGACTAGTCAATTAGATACGCAGTATTTT. It is translated as CASSQEATSQLDTQYF.

A few counts support this clonotype. V gene TRBV6-1 combines with J gene TRBJ2-7, with TRBD2 matching 9 bases. In germline, CDR1 is MNHNS, CDR2 SASEGT. This CDR3 contains 15 residues. The ends lost 5 bases at V and 2 bases at J; junction bases unmatched: 7. The CDR3 region is CASSRSSGEAYEQYF. CDR3 coding DNA: TGTGCCAGCAGTCGATCTAGCGGGGAGGCCTACGAGCAGTACTTC.

The table lists this clonotype with many counts. This chain uses TRBV13 with TRBJ2-1; 9 nucleotides line up with TRBD1. Trimming cost V 8 bases and J 2 bases; bases outside gene matches: 10. Germline V lookup: CDR1 PRHDT, CDR2 FYEKMQ (reference sequence). There are 16 residues in the CDR3. The CDR3 nucleotides are TGTGCCAGCCGGGTGGGACAGGGAATGACCTACAATGAGCAGTTCTTC. Translation: CASRVGQGMTYNEQFF.

The chain uses TRBV2 and TRBJ2-3; 7 bases are a match to TRBD2. CDR3 length equals 14 residues. The V gene end was trimmed by 0 bases and the J gene end by 7 bases; junction bases not matched to a gene: 4. Germline assignment: CDR1 SNHLY and CDR2 FYNNEI. DNA of the CDR3: TGTGCCAGCAGTGAAGCGGGGGGGGTGTATACGCAGTATTTT. It specifies CASSEAGGVYTQYF. Variable domain in full (rest from reference TRBV2 and TRBJ2-3): EPEVTQTPSHQVTQMGQEVILRCVPISNHLYFYWYRQILGQKVEFLVSFYNNEISEKSEIFDDQFSVERPDGSNFTLKIRSTKLEDSAMYFCASSEAGGVYTQYFGPGTRLTVL.

V is TRBV9 and J is TRBJ2-7; 8 bases align to TRBD2. V dropped 0 bases and J dropped 4; count of bases not matched to a gene: 12. The CDR3 extends over 17 amino acids. In germline, CDR1 is SGDLS, CDR2 YYNGEE. The CDR3 spells CASSVGVGRTSRYEQYF. The CDR3 bases are TGTGCCAGCAGCGTAGGAGTTGGACGGACTAGCCGGTACGAGCAGTACTTC.

This clonotype was counted ten times or more. The chain links TRBV11-1 to TRBJ1-1, with a weak D call TRBD1 (5 bases). The germline CDR1 and CDR2 sequences are SGHAT and FQDESV (reference sequence). The CDR3 has 18 residues. The germline V and J ends were trimmed by 5 bases and 1 base, with 23 bases remaining between them. CDR3 sequence: CASSPTDAGTGPNTEAFF. DNA of the CDR3: TGTGCCAGCAGCCCAACTGACGCCGGGACGGGGCCGAACACTGAAGCTTTCTTT.

This clonotype came up many times. This chain joins TRBV24-1 and TRBJ2-1, with 9 bases aligning to TRBD1. This CDR3 is built from 15 residues. Germline V gene sequence: CDR1 KGHDR, CDR2 SFDVKD. The junction had 10 bases not matched to a gene; V was cut back by 5 bases and J by 9 bases. CDR3 region: CATSAPDRGKGEQFF. In DNA, the CDR3 is TGTGCCACCAGTGCCCCGGACAGGGGTAAGGGTGAGCAGTTCTTC.

This clonotype was seen only a few times. This rearrangement joins TRBV10-3 to TRBJ2-4; D may be TRBD1 (6 bases). Trimming cost V 4 bases and J 7 bases, with 17 bases left between them. The CDR3 is made up of 15 amino acids. Germline V lookup: CDR1 ENHRY, CDR2 SYGVKD. For the CDR3, the DNA is TGTGCCATCAGTGGTTATTCAGGGGTATCTAACATTCAGTACTTC. It specifies CAISGYSGVSNIQYF.

The chain is built from TRBV20-1 and TRBJ1-3; no clear D gene. CDR1 and CDR2 from the germline V gene are DFQATT and SNEGSKA (reference sequence). This CDR3 contains 16 residues. V shed 5 bases and J shed 0 bases, with 17 bases lying between them. The CDR3 DNA follows: TGCAGTGCTTGTGGTGGAAGGACTGACTCTGGAAACACCATATATTTT. Translating gives CSACGGRTDSGNTIYF.

A few counts support this clonotype. CDR3 coding DNA: TGTGCCAGCAGTTACGTCCATGAGCAGTTCTTC. The encoded protein is CASSYVHEQFF. The rearrangement uses TRBV6-2 or TRBV6-3 and TRBJ2-1; D is unresolved. Germline CDR1 and CDR2: MNHEY and SVGEGT. CDR3 length equals 11 residues. Trimming removed 2 bases from V and 8 bases from J, with 4 bases in between.

The chain combines TRBV20-1 with TRBJ2-1, with D possibly matching TRBD2 (6 bases). Per germline, CDR1 DFQATT and CDR2 SNEGSKA (reference sequence). Trimming pared 8 bases from V and 3 bases from J, leaving 14 bases between. The CDR3 has 13 amino acids. CDR3: CSFPAGNYNEQFF. The CDR3 DNA sequence: TGCAGTTTTCCAGCGGGCAACTACAATGAGCAGTTCTTC.